The clone carrying this T cell receptor (beta chain) was seen a few times. Antigen: not known. cDNA libraries of TCR beta carried unique molecular identifiers. Around 450,000 cDNA molecules were recovered from an input of 1 to 10 million T cells. TCRdb re-called the PCR reads with MiXCR, one entry per CDR3 protein. Found here are hundreds of thousands of distinct CDR3 sequences, 30% to 45% of them singletons; the top ten hold around an eighth. These data come from a study of post-analysis software for immune sequencing data. Study in general: Relapsing-remitting, secondary progressive and progressive-relapsing multiple sclerosis were all included among the disease courses. Study findings and constraints: A few TRBV segments, TRBV5-6, TRBV5-1 and TRBV20-1 among them, were found more frequent in patients than controls. Normalized Chao1 diversity in multiple sclerosis patients fell significantly below that of controls. By F measure, samples from a shared preparation batch strongly co-clustered.

V lost 4 bases and J lost 0; bases outside the gene matches: 20. The CDR3 sequence is 21 residues long. Germline CDR1 reads SGHRS; CDR2 reads YFSETQ. The sample was blood. The receptor was derived from a girl aged 5-17 years with multiple sclerosis. V is TRBV5-1 and J is TRBJ2-1, with 9 positions matching TRBD2. CDR3 bases: TGCGCCAGCAGCCTACAACCCGGTGGAGCGGGGGGCTCAAGCTCCTACAATGAGCAGTTCTTC. This translates into CASSLQPGGAGGSSSYNEQFF.